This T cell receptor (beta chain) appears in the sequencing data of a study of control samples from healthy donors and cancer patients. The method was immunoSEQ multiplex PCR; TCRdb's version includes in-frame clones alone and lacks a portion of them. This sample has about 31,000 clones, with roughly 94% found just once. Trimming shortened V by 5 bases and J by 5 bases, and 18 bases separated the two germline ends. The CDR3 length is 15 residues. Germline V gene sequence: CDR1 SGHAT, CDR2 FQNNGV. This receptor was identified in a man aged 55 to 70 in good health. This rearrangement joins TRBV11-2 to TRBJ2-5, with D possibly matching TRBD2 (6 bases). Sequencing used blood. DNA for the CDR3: TGTGCCAGCAGCGTACCGGGACTCAATGGGGAGACCCAGTACTTC. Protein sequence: CASSVPGLNGETQYF.